This TCR beta chain was profiled in a study of T cell responses to AZD1222 COVID-19 vaccine. The CDR3 covers 14 residues. Looked up from germline, CDR1 is MNHEY and CDR2 is SMNVEV (reference sequence). V gave up 4 bases and J gave up 5 bases; unmatched junction bases: 5. This clone was detected once. Its specificity is unknown. The data were produced by immunoSEQ multiplex PCR, yet TCRdb's version contains in-frame clones alone and is incomplete. The data contain roughly 93,000 clones, 80% to 90% of them singletons. The study's findings and limits: CD4 TCRs associated with vaccination spanned spike, dominating at 160-218 and 743-854. Nearly half of spike-specific TCRs reportedly go after variant regions that carry no mutations. Samples come after the peak T cell response, not at day 14.

This rearrangement joins TRBV27 to TRBJ2-3, with 8 bases matching TRBD2. Sample: peripheral blood, taken on day 0 of AZD1222 vaccination. The receptor's source is an adult in good health. This CDR3 is CASSWSGGGDTQYF. The CDR3 bases are TGTGCCAGCAGTTGGAGCGGGGGAGGAGATACGCAGTATTTT.